The rows below give T cell receptor beta chains drawn from one sample of a study of T cell repertoires in cytomegalovirus infection. These receptors have no identified antigens. TCRdb fed the reads into MiXCR, producing one record per CDR3 protein. The sample gives approximately 910,000 distinct CDR3 sequences, approximately 32% of which show up once; around 15% is in the top ten. This sample comprised cultured CD8+ T cells from PBMCs, obtained from culture after CMV antigen stimulation. The receptors come from a human donor in good health (CMV status not recorded). Some clones in this sample may be carry-over from other donors' samples. Each CDR3 is given with its conserved first and last residue. A D gene is named only where the DNA matches it firmly. The listing skips clone size in some rows; elsewhere it reads once, few, many or a size class.

16,TRBV12-5,-,TRBD1,TRBJ2-1,CVSGWGPGTGNNEQFF,TGTGTTAGTGGCTGGGGTCCCGGGACAGGGAATAATGAGCAGTTCTTC
13,TRBV6-5,-,-,TRBJ2-3,CASSFLATDTQYF,TGTGCCAGCAGTTTCCTAGCCACAGATACGCAGTATTTT
16,TRBV28,-,TRBD1,TRBJ1-1,CASSSGTGAVNTEAFF,TGTGCCAGCAGTTCCGGGACAGGGGCCGTGAACACTGAAGCTTTCTTT
15,TRBV6-5,-,TRBD2,TRBJ2-1,CASSWGLAEYNEQFF,TGTGCCAGCAGTTGGGGACTAGCGGAATACAATGAGCAGTTCTTC
16,TRBV7-6,-,-,TRBJ1-1,CASSLNAGPMNTEAFF,TGTGCCAGCAGCTTAAACGCAGGGCCCATGAACACTGAAGCTTTCTTT
15,TRBV7-2,-,-,TRBJ1-1,CASSTLLGTNTEAFF,TGTGCCAGCAGCACGCTTTTGGGGACGAACACTGAAGCTTTCTTT
17,TRBV12-3/TRBV12-4,-,-,TRBJ2-4,CASSLGRSTLAKNIQYF,TGTGCCAGCAGTTTAGGGAGGAGTACCTTAGCCAAAAACATTCAGTACTTC
15,TRBV12-3/TRBV12-4,-,TRBD1,TRBJ2-1,CASSLGGQIYNEQFF,TGTGCCAGCAGTTTAGGGGGACAGATATACAATGAGCAGTTCTTC
13,TRBV12-3/TRBV12-4,-,-,TRBJ1-2,CASIGGGIRRYTF,TGTGCCAGCATAGGGGGAGGGATTAGGCGCTACACCTTC
15,TRBV7-6,many,TRBD2,TRBJ2-5,CASSWTSGDQETQYF,TGTGCCAGCAGTTGGACTAGCGGGGACCAAGAGACCCAGTACTTC
12,TRBV5-5,many,-,TRBJ2-2,CASSFSAGELFF,TGTGCCAGCAGCTTTAGTGCCGGGGAGCTGTTTTTT
17,TRBV9,-,TRBD1,TRBJ1-3,CASSVGGGSSSGNTIYF,TGTGCCAGCAGCGTAGGAGGGGGCTCGAGCTCTGGAAACACCATATATTTT
14,TRBV12-3/TRBV12-4,once,-,TRBJ1-2,CASSLEYLKYGYTF,TGTGCCAGCAGTCTCGAGTACTTGAAGTATGGCTACACCTTC
15,TRBV12-3/TRBV12-4,-,-,TRBJ2-1,CASSLALGSGNEQFF,TGTGCCAGCAGTTTAGCGCTGGGGTCTGGGAATGAGCAGTTCTTC
11,TRBV29-1,few,-,TRBJ1-2,CSVETGYGYTF,TGCAGCGTTGAGACAGGCTATGGCTACACCTTC
14,TRBV27,few,TRBD2,TRBJ2-7,CASSPGLAGDEQYF,TGTGCCAGCAGCCCGGGACTAGCGGGGGACGAGCAGTACTTC
17,TRBV6-8,-,-,TRBJ2-5,CASSQTSISRVGETQYF,TGTGCCAGCAGCCAAACTTCCATCTCCCGGGTAGGAGAGACCCAGTACTTC
13,TRBV7-9,-,-,TRBJ2-2,CASSSKPSGELFF,TGTGCCAGCAGCTCAAAACCATCCGGGGAGCTGTTTTTT
16,TRBV7-8,-,TRBD2,TRBJ2-7,CASSLGPGGPSYEQYF,TGTGCCAGCAGCTTAGGTCCGGGGGGACCCTCCTACGAGCAGTACTTC
17,TRBV7-9,-,TRBD2,TRBJ2-1,CASSLGTSGASYNEQFF,TGTGCCAGCAGCTTAGGGACTAGCGGGGCCTCCTACAATGAGCAGTTCTTC
17,TRBV15,-,-,TRBJ2-1,CATSRGSYDSSYNEQFF,TGTGCCACCAGCAGGGGATCCTACGACAGCTCCTACAATGAGCAGTTCTTC
16,TRBV28,-,TRBD1,TRBJ2-1,CASSLLLAGGFNEQFF,TGTGCCAGCAGTTTATTGCTGGCAGGGGGCTTCAATGAGCAGTTCTTC
13,TRBV3-1,many,-,TRBJ1-1,CASRPQGGTEAFF,TGTGCCAGCAGACCACAGGGTGGGACTGAAGCTTTCTTT
15,TRBV12-3/TRBV12-4,few,-,TRBJ1-4,CASSTTRGYNEKLFF,TGTGCCAGCAGTACGACTCGGGGCTATAATGAAAAACTGTTTTTT